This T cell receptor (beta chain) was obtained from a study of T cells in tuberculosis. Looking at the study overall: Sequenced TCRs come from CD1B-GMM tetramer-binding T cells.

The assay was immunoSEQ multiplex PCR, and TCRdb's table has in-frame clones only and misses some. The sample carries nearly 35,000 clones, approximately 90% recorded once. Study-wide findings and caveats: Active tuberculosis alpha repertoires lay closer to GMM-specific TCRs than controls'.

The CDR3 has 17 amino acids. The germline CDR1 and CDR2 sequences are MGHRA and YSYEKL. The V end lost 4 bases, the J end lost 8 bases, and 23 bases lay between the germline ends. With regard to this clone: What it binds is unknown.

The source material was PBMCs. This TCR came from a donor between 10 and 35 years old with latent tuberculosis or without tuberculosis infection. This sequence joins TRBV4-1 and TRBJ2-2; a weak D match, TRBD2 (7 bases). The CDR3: CASSRARGGVIVGELFF. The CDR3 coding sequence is TGCGCCAGCAGCCGAGCCCGAGGGGGGGTAATCGTTGGGGAGCTGTTTTTT.